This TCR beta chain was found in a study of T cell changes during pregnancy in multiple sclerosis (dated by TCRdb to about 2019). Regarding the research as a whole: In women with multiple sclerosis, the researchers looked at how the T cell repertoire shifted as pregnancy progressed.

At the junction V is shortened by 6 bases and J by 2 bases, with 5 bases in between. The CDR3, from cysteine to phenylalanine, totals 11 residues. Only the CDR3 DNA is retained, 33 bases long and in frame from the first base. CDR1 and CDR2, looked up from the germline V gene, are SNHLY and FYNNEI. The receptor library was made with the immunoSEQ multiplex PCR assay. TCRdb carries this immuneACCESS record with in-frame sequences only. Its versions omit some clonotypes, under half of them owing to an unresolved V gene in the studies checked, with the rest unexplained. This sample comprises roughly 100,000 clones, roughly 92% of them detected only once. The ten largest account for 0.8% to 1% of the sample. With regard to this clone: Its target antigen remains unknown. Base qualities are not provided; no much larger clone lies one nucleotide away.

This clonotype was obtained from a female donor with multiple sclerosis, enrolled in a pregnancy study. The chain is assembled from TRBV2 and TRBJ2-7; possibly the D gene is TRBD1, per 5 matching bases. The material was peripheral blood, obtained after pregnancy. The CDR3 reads CASRDTYEQYF. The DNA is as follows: TGTGCCAGCAGGGACACCTACGAGCAGTACTTC.